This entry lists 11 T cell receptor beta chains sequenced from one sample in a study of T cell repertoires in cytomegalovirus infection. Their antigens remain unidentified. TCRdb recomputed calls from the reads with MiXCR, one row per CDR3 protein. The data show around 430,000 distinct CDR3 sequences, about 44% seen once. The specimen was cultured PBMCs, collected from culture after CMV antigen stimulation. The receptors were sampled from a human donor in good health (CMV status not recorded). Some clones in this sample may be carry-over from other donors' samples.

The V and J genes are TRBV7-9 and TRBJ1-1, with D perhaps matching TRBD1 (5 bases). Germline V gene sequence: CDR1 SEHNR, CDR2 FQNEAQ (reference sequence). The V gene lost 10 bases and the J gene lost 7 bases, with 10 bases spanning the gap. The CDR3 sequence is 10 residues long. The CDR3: CATGGDEAFF. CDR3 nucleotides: TGTGCCACGGGAGGGGATGAAGCTTTCTTT. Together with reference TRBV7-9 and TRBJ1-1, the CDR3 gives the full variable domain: DTGVSQNPRHKITKRGQNVTFRCDPISEHNRLYWYRQTLGQGPEFLTYFQNEAQLEKSRLLSDRFSAERPKGSFSTLEIQRTEQGDSAMYLCATGGDEAFFGQGTRLTVV.

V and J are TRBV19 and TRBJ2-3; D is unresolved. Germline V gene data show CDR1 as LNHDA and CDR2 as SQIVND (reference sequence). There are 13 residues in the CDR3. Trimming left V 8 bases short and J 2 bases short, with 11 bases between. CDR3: CASGEEFTDTQYF. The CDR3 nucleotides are TGTGCCAGTGGTGAGGAGTTCACAGATACGCAGTATTTT.

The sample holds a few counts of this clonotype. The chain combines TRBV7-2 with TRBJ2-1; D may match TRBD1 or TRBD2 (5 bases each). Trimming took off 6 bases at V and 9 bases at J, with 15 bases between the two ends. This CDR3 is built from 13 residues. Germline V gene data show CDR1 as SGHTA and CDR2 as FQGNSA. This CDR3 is CASSFSGTTEQFF. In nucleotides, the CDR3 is TGTGCCAGCAGTTTTTCCGGGACGACTGAGCAGTTCTTC.

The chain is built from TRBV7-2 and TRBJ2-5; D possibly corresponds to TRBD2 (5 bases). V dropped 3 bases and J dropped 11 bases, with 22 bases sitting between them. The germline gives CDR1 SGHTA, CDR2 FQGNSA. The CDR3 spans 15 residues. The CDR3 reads CASSFGVTRRTGQYF. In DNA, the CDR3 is TGTGCCAGCAGCTTTGGGGTTACAAGAAGGACTGGTCAGTACTTC.

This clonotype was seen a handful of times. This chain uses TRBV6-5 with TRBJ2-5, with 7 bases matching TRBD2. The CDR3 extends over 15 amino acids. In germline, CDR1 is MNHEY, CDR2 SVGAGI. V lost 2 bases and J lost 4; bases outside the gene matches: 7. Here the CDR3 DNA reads TGTGCCAGCAGTTACGCCACTAGCGTCAGAGAGACCCAGTACTTC. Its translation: CASSYATSVRETQYF.

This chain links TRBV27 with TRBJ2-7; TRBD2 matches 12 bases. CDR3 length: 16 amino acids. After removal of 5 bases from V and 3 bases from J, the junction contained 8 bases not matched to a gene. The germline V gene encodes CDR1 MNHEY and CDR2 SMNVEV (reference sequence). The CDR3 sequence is CASSPPSGRALYEQYF. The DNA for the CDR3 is TGTGCCAGCAGTCCGCCTAGCGGGAGGGCCCTCTACGAGCAGTACTTC.

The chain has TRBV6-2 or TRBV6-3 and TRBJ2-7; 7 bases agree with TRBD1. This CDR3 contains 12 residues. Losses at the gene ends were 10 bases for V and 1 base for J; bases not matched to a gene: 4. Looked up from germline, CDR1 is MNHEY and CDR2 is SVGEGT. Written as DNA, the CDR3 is TGTGCCACCAGGGACAGATCCTACGAGCAGTACTTC. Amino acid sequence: CATRDRSYEQYF.

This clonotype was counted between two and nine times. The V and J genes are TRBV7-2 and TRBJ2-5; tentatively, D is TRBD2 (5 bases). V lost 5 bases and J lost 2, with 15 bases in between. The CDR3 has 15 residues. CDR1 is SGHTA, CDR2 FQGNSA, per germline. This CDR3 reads CASSRNAGSQETQYF. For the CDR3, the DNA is TGTGCCAGCAGCCGAAACGCGGGTTCACAAGAGACCCAGTACTTC.

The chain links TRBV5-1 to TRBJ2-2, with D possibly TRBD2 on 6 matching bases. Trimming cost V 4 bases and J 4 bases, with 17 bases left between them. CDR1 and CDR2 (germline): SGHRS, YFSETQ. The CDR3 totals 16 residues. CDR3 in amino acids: CASSPRGGKGTGELFF. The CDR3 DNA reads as TGCGCCAGCAGCCCGCGGGGCGGGAAGGGCACCGGGGAGCTGTTTTTT.

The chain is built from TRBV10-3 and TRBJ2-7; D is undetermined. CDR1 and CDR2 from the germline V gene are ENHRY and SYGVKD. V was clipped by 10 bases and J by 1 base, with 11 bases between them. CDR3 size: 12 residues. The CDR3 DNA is TGTGCCACCTCAGTCGAATCCTACGAGCAGTACTTC. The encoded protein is CATSVESYEQYF.

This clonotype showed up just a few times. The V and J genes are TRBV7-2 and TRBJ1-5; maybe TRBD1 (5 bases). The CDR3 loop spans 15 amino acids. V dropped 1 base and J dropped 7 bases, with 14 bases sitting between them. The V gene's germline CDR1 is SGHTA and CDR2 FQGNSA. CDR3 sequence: CASSLVSGVEQPQHF. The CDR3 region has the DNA TGTGCCAGCAGCTTAGTGTCGGGGGTGGAACAGCCCCAGCATTTT.